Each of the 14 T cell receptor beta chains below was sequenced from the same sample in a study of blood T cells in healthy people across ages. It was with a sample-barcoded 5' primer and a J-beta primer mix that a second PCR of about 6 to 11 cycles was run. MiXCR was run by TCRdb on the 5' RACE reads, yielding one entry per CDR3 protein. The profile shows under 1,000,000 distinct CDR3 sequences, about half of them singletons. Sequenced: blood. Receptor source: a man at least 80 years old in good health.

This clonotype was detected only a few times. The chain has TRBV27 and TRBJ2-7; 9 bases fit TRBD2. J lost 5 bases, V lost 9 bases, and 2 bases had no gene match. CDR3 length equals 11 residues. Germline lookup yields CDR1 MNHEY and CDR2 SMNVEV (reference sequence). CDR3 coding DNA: TGTGCCAGTTGGACTAGCGACGAGCAGTACTTC. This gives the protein CASWTSDEQYF.

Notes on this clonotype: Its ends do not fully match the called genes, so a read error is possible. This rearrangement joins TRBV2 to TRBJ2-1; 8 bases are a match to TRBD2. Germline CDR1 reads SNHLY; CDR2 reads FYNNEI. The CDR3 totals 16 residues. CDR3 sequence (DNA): TGTACCAGCAGCCCAAAAGGGGGACTAGATTACAATGAGCAGTTCTTC. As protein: CTSSPKGGLDYNEQFF.

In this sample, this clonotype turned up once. The CDR3 loop reads CASSVTPGNEQYF. The DNA for the CDR3 is TGCGCCAGCAGCGTGACTCCAGGCAACGAGCAGTACTTC. The chain combines TRBV5-1 with TRBJ2-7; D ambiguous. Trimming stripped 4 bases from V and 5 bases from J, with 13 bases between. The CDR3 spans 13 residues. The germline V gene has CDR1 SGHRS and CDR2 YFSETQ.

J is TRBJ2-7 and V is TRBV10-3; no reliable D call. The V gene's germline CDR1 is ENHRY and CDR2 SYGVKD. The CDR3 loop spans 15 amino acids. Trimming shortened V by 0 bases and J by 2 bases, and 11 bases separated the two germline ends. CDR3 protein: CAISESRAPPYEQYF. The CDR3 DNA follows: TGTGCCATCAGTGAGTCTAGGGCCCCACCCTACGAGCAGTACTTC.

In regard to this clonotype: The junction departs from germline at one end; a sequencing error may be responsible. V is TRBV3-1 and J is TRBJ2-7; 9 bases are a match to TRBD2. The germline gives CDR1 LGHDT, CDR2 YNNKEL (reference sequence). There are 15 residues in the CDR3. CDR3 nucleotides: TGTGTCAGCAGCCAAGATCACGTACTAGCGGGCGAGCAGTACTTC. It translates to CVSSQDHVLAGEQYF.

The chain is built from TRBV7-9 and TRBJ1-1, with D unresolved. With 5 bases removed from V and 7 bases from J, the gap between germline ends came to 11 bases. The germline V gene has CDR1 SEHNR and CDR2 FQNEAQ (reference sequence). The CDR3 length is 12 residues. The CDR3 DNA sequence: TGTGCCAGCAGCGGAGGCTGGAGTGAAGCTTTCTTT. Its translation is CASSGGWSEAFF.

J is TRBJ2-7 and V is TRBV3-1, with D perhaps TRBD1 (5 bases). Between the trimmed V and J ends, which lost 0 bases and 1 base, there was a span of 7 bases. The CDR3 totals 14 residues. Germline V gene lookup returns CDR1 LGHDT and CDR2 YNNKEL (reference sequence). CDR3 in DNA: TGTGCCAGCAGCCAAGAGGGGCCATCCTACGAGCAGTACTTC. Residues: CASSQEGPSYEQYF.

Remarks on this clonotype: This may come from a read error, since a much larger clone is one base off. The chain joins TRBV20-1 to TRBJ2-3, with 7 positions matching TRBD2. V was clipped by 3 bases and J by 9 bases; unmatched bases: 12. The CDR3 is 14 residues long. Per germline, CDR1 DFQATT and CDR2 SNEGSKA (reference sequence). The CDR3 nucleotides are TGCAGTGCTAGTGTCCGAGCGGGATTTCAGACGCAGTATTTT. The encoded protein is CSASVRAGFQTQYF.

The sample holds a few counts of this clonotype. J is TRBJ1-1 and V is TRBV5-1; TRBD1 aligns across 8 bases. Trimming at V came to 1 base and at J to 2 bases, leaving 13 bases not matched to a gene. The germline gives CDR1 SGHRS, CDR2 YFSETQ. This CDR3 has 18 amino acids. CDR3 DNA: TGCGCCAGCAGCTTGTATTTGCCAGGGGGCGTTAGTAACACTGAAGCTTTCTTT. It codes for CASSLYLPGGVSNTEAFF.

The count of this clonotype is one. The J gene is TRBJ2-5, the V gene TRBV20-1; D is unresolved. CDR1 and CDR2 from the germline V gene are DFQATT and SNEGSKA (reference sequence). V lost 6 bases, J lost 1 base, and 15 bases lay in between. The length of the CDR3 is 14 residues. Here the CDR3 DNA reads TGCAGTGCGCAAAGGGCCGGTACCCAAGAGACCCAGTACTTC. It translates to CSAQRAGTQETQYF.

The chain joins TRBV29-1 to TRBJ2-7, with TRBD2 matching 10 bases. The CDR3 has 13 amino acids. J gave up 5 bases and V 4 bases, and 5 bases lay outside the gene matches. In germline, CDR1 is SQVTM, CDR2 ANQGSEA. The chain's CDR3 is CSVASGSANEQYF. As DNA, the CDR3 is TGCAGCGTTGCTAGCGGGAGCGCCAACGAGCAGTACTTC.

The CDR3 is CASSFLEGILLSGANVLTF. The CDR3 DNA reads as TGTGCCAGCAGCTTTCTTGAAGGGATACTCCTCTCTGGGGCCAACGTCCTGACTTTC. The chain recombines TRBV7-9 with TRBJ2-6; D is undetermined. CDR3 size: 19 residues. CDR1 is SEHNR, CDR2 FQNEAQ, per germline (reference sequence). V gave up 3 bases and J gave up 0 bases, with 18 bases separating them.

DNA of the CDR3: TGTGCCAGCAGCCCCGGCGACAGGGTCCCCGGCTCCTACGAGCAGTACTTC. Amino acid sequence: CASSPGDRVPGSYEQYF. V is TRBV9 and J is TRBJ2-7; 7 bases map to TRBD1. Germline trimming cut 4 bases from V and 0 bases from J; bases unmatched to any gene: 13. The germline V gene encodes CDR1 SGDLS and CDR2 YYNGEE. The CDR3 runs 17 residues.

CDR3 nucleotides: TGCAGTGCTAGAGGCAGGCCGGGTGTGCTTGAAGCTTTCTTT. Translation gives CSARGRPGVLEAFF. V gene TRBV20-1 combines with J gene TRBJ1-1; D gene uncertain. Germline CDR1 is DFQATT and CDR2 is SNEGSKA (reference sequence). The germline V and J ends were trimmed by 1 base and 7 bases, with 16 bases remaining between them. The CDR3 runs 14 residues.